This T cell receptor beta chain was obtained from a study of healthy donors' naive CD4 and CD8 T cells. The CDR3 spans 13 residues. Germline V CDR1 and CDR2: MGHDK, SYGVNS. Comment on this clonotype: Germline and junction disagree at one end, which may indicate a read error.

Starting from 500 ng of total RNA, TCR libraries were made with linear amplification. TCRdb analysed the reads with MiXCR anew, one entry per CDR3 protein. The table records around 200,000 distinct CDR3 sequences, over 60% of them present only once. Input material: naive CD4+ and CD8+ T cells sorted from blood, pooled from several donors. The TCR originated in a pool of human donors in good health; the sample pools cells from several healthy donors. This chain links TRBV25-1 with TRBJ2-7; D not certain. The CDR3 DNA reads TGTGCTAGCAGTGCCATCCCCTCCTACGAGCAGTACTTC. As protein: CASSAIPSYEQYF.